Given below is one TCR beta chain in context. Methods used by the authors: From reference gene primer amplification, estimates of nucleated cell counts were derived. TCRdb's copy holds only in-frame clones and misses some; the assay was immunoSEQ multiplex PCR. That table gives V, J and clone size, and the DNA gave D and trimming. The sample lists 150,000 or so clones; roughly 86% were seen once. The sample belongs to a study of blood T cell repertoires in COVID-19. Study-level information: From T cells, B-cell-depleted T cells, or PBMCs came the material, which was cDNA or gDNA.

While infection was still active, Seattle patients were enrolled and then followed longitudinally. The length of the CDR3 is 15 residues. CDR1 is LGHDT, CDR2 YNNKEL, per germline (reference sequence). The V gene end was trimmed by 4 bases and the J gene end by 4 bases; junction bases not matched to a gene: 5. Source material: peripheral blood. This TCR came from a woman in her seventies with COVID-19, enrolled during active disease. The V call is TRBV3-1 (or the pseudogene TRBV3-2), the J call TRBJ2-1, with 9 bases fitting TRBD2. The CDR3 loop reads CASSPLAGGYNEQFF. DNA for the CDR3: TGTGCCAGCAGCCCCCTGGCGGGGGGGTACAATGAGCAGTTCTTC.